These 21 T cell receptor beta chains originate from one sample sequenced in a study of OX40 agonist ivuxolimab in advanced cancers. Method: immunoSEQ multiplex PCR; TCRdb's copy keeps in-frame clones and lacks some. The sample carries around 34,000 clones, roughly 84% recorded once. Sequences were derived from CD4+ or CD8+ T cells sorted from blood, sampled in a trial of the OX40 agonist ivuxolimab. Every receptor here comes from an adult with an advanced solid tumor such as melanoma, head and neck, liver or kidney cancer.

The gene calls are TRBV7-3 and TRBJ2-3; 14 bases line up with TRBD2. From germline, CDR1 is SGHTA and CDR2 FQGTGA. The V segment lost 5 bases and the J segment 1 base; nucleotides outside the gene matches: 2. CDR3 length: 16 amino acids. CDR3 sequence (DNA): TGTGCCAGCAGCGGGACTAGCGGGAGTGGCACAGATACGCAGTATTTT. Translating it yields CASSGTSGSGTDTQYF.

The V gene is TRBV28, the J gene TRBJ2-3, with a weak D call TRBD2 (6 bases). Germline V CDR1 and CDR2: MDHEN, SYDVKM. Trimming cost V 9 bases and J 3 bases, with 16 bases left between them. CDR3 length: 14 amino acids. CDR3 residues: CASSSPGETDTQYF. For the CDR3, the DNA is TGTGCCAGTTCCTCCCCGGGGGAAACAGATACGCAGTATTTT.

The J gene is TRBJ1-6, the V gene TRBV7-2, with unresolved D. The germline gives CDR1 SGHTA, CDR2 FQGNSA. With 6 bases removed from V and 6 bases from J, the gap between germline ends came to 18 bases. The CDR3 is 16 residues long. CDR3: CASRYSWGGGNSPLHF. The DNA for the CDR3 is TGTGCCAGCAGATATAGCTGGGGAGGCGGTAATTCACCCCTCCACTTT.

There are a few counts of this clone. This sequence joins TRBV28 and TRBJ1-2, with D uncertain. Trimming pared 4 bases from V and 3 bases from J, leaving 15 bases between. The CDR3 has 15 residues. The germline CDR1 and CDR2 sequences are MDHEN and SYDVKM. CDR3 residues: CASSSPGEWDYGYTF. CDR3 bases: TGTGCCAGCAGTTCCCCCGGGGAGTGGGACTATGGCTACACCTTC.

The chain carries TRBV7-2 and TRBJ2-5; D is ambiguous. The V and J ends lost 3 bases and 4 bases respectively, with 6 bases between them. This CDR3 comprises 12 residues. From germline, CDR1 is SGHTA and CDR2 FQGNSA. The CDR3 here is CASSFPGETQYF. The CDR3 bases are TGTGCCAGCAGCTTTCCTGGAGAGACCCAGTACTTC.

V usage is TRBV27 and J usage is TRBJ2-7; 7 positions match TRBD1. V lost 5 bases to trimming and J lost 6 bases; unmatched junction nucleotides: 13. This CDR3 comprises 15 residues. The germline gives CDR1 MNHEY, CDR2 SMNVEV (reference sequence). The CDR3 DNA reads as TGTGCCAGCAGTCCCCCGACAGGGCCCTGGCCCGAGCAGTACTTC. It yields the protein CASSPPTGPWPEQYF.

The CDR3 nucleotides are TGTGCCAGCAGCGTAGCTTCAGGGGCTGAAGCTTTCTTT. This translates into CASSVASGAEAFF. The rearrangement joins TRBV9 to TRBJ1-1, with a weak D call TRBD1 (6 bases). The CDR3 extends over 13 amino acids. Trimming cost V 0 bases and J 6 bases, with 9 bases left between them. Germline V gene data show CDR1 as SGDLS and CDR2 as YYNGEE.

The V gene is TRBV9, the J gene TRBJ2-1, with 7 bases matching TRBD1. The junction had 6 bases not matched to a gene; V was cut back by 3 bases and J by 3 bases. This CDR3 has 15 residues. Per the germline V gene, CDR1 is SGDLS and CDR2 is YYNGEE. CDR3 nucleotide sequence: TGTGCCAGCAGCGCTCGGGGACAGATCTACAATGAGCAGTTCTTC. It translates to CASSARGQIYNEQFF.

This chain joins TRBV5-6 and TRBJ1-1; D not certain. V was cut by 4 bases and J by 2 bases, with 6 bases left in between. The CDR3 length is 12 residues. Germline V gives CDR1 SGHDT, CDR2 YYEEEE. This chain's CDR3 is CASSRSNTEAFF. Written as DNA, the CDR3 is TGTGCCAGCAGCCGCTCTAACACTGAAGCTTTCTTT.

CDR3 coding DNA: TGCGCCAGCACCGGGACTAGCGATGAGGAGCAGTTCTTC. This sequence encodes CASTGTSDEEQFF. This rearrangement joins TRBV5-1 to TRBJ2-1; 10 bases fit TRBD2. Germline V gene sequence: CDR1 SGHRS, CDR2 YFSETQ. The ends lost 6 bases at V and 10 bases at J; junction bases unmatched: 7. The CDR3 totals 13 residues. Complete variable domain (other parts from reference TRBV5-1 and TRBJ2-1): KAGVTQTPRYLIKTRGQQVTLSCSPISGHRSVSWYQQTPGQGLQFLFEYFSETQRNKGNFPGRFSGRQFSNSRSEMNVSTLELGDSALYLCASTGTSDEEQFFGPGTRLTVL.

The chain uses TRBV28 and TRBJ2-1, with D possibly TRBD1 on 6 matching bases. The germline gives CDR1 MDHEN, CDR2 SYDVKM. CDR3 length: 12 amino acids. Trimming pared 2 bases from V and 10 bases from J, leaving 9 bases between. This CDR3 reads CASSLQRGEQFF. For the CDR3, the DNA is TGTGCCAGCAGTTTACAGAGGGGGGAGCAGTTCTTC. The whole variable domain, remainder taken from reference TRBV28 and TRBJ2-1, is DVKVTQSSRYLVKRTGEKVFLECVQDMDHENMFWYRQDPGLGLRLIYFSYDVKMKEKGDIPEGYSVSREKKERFSLILESASTNQTSMYLCASSLQRGEQFFGPGTRLTVL.

V and J are TRBV10-3 and TRBJ1-2, with D unclear. This CDR3 region has 13 residues. Germline lookup yields CDR1 ENHRY and CDR2 SYGVKD. The germline V and J ends were trimmed by 0 bases and 5 bases, with 7 bases remaining between them. This chain's CDR3 is CAISESPGYGYTF. CDR3 sequence (DNA): TGTGCCATCAGTGAGTCGCCTGGTTATGGCTACACCTTC.

The rearrangement uses TRBV6-1 and TRBJ1-1; D is unresolved. The CDR3 is 13 residues long. V was shortened by 7 bases and J by 0 bases, with 9 bases between the two germline ends. Germline-derived CDR1 and CDR2 are MNHNS and SASEGT. The CDR3 sequence: CASTHKLNTEAFF. Written as DNA, the CDR3 is TGTGCCAGCACCCACAAGTTGAACACTGAAGCTTTCTTT.

This chain joins TRBV6-5 and TRBJ1-5, with no clear D. The CDR3 extends over 12 amino acids. V lost 2 bases and J lost 6, with 5 bases in between. CDR1 is MNHEY, CDR2 SVGAGI, per germline. Written as DNA, the CDR3 is TGTGCCAGCAGTTACCCGGGTCAGCCCCAGCATTTT. Translated: CASSYPGQPQHF.

This clone appeared once. This chain uses TRBV2 with TRBJ2-5; D perhaps matches TRBD1 (5 bases). This CDR3 contains 14 residues. Trimming removed 6 bases at V and 4 bases at J, with 15 bases between. The V gene's germline CDR1 is SNHLY and CDR2 FYNNEI. DNA for the CDR3: TGTGCCAGCAGCATAGGGGCTAGTAGAGAGACCCAGTACTTC. This sequence encodes CASSIGASRETQYF.

The chain employs TRBV7-9 and TRBJ1-6; D is undetermined. This CDR3 contains 15 residues. Germline lookup yields CDR1 SEHNR and CDR2 FQNEAQ (reference sequence). V lost 4 bases and J lost 6, with 13 bases in between. The CDR3 nucleotides read TGTGCCAGCAGCTCCGCAGGAGCCTCTAATTCACCCCTCCACTTT. It specifies CASSSAGASNSPLHF.

Of note for this clone: Other DNA sequences from this sample encode an identical CDR3 as well. The gene calls are TRBV20-1 and TRBJ2-7; D is possibly TRBD2 (5 bases). Germline CDR1 is DFQATT and CDR2 is SNEGSKA (reference sequence). The length of the CDR3 is 11 residues. Trimming left V 7 bases short and J 3 bases short, with 10 bases between. The CDR3 loop is CSVAGGYEQYF. DNA for the CDR3: TGCAGTGTTGCAGGAGGCTACGAGCAGTACTTC.

CDR3 sequence reads: CASSRTGSSGNTIYF. Here the CDR3 DNA reads TGTGCCAGCAGCAGGACAGGGTCGTCTGGAAACACCATATATTTT. This sequence joins TRBV11-3 and TRBJ1-3, with TRBD1 matching 8 bases. The germline V gene has CDR1 SGHNT and CDR2 YENEEA. The ends lost 5 bases at V and 1 base at J; junction bases unmatched: 4. This CDR3 has 15 residues.

CDR3 sequence reads: CASRVGTAYEQYF. The CDR3 nucleotides read TGTGCCAGCAGGGTGGGGACCGCTTACGAGCAGTACTTC. The rearrangement uses TRBV7-9 and TRBJ2-7; D may match TRBD1 or TRBD2 (5 bases each). Per the germline V gene, CDR1 is SEHNR and CDR2 is FQNEAQ (reference sequence). V gave up 6 bases and J gave up 4 bases, with 13 bases separating them. The CDR3 spans 13 residues.

The chain recombines TRBV18 with TRBJ2-5; a weak D match, TRBD1 (5 bases). With 6 bases removed from V and 5 bases from J, the gap between germline ends came to 13 bases. Germline V gives CDR1 KGHSH, CDR2 LQKENI. This CDR3 is 13 amino acids long. The CDR3 here is CASSQGSYETQYF. The CDR3 DNA follows: TGTGCCAGCTCTCAGGGTAGCTACGAGACCCAGTACTTC.

The CDR3 loop is CASSPFGGSTDTQYF. DNA of the CDR3: TGTGCCAGCAGCCCCTTCGGAGGGTCCACAGATACGCAGTATTTT. This chain uses TRBV7-3 with TRBJ2-3; tentative D call: TRBD2 (6 bases). The CDR3 loop spans 15 amino acids. Trimming took 5 bases from V and 2 from J, leaving 14 bases between them. The germline V gene encodes CDR1 SGHTA and CDR2 FQGTGA.